This T cell receptor beta chain appears in the sequencing data of a study of vaccination effects on CD4 cells after COVID-19. In this sample, this clone turned up a few times. The antigen is unknown. Prior to sequencing, the ViraFEST assay stimulated PBMC with viral peptide pools, which expanded the antigen-specific CD4+ T cells. Culture lasted over 9 days before CD4+ T cell isolation. All vaccine recipients tested negative for nucleocapsid antibodies and had never contracted SARS-CoV-2 infection. Days 3 and 7 were when half the medium was replaced with IL-2 medium. Overall study results and limits: Clones induced by infection and by vaccine showed marked clonal contraction late after vaccination. Of the vaccine-induced clones from healthy vaccinees, merely 1 of 255 recognized common cold coronaviruses as well.

The table came from immunoSEQ multiplex PCR; TCRdb's copy has only in-frame clones and leaves some out. Of about 24,000 clones detected, 60% to 85% appear once; the ten largest clones hold around 12%. The CDR3 is made up of 13 amino acids. From germline, CDR1 is LGHDT and CDR2 YNNKEL (reference sequence). The V end lost 4 bases, the J end lost 15 bases, and 19 bases lay between the germline ends. The clonotype originates from a human donor who received a COVID-19 vaccine. Here the sequenced sample was CD4+ T cells from PBMCs cultured with HCoV-OC43 spike peptides, taken before COVID-19 vaccination. Stated subset: HCoV-OC43 spike overlapping peptide pool stimulation. The chain has TRBV3-1 (or the pseudogene TRBV3-2) and TRBJ1-5; maybe TRBD1 (5 bases). In nucleotides, the CDR3 is TGTGCCAGCAGCCCGTCCACGGGACGGAGGTTGCATTTT. This translates into CASSPSTGRRLHF.